Here is one T cell receptor (beta chain) with its context. The CDR3 runs to 13 residues. Germline V CDR1 and CDR2: SNHLY, FYNNEI. Deletions cut 6 bases from V and 0 bases from J, with 8 bases between. Using immunoSEQ multiplex PCR, the repertoire was profiled, and TCRdb retains in-frame clones only, with some absent. The repertoire has about 130,000 clones, over 75% of them found once; the top ten carry about 2.6%. The data originate from a study of control samples from healthy donors and cancer patients. The TCR was taken from a man younger than 35 in good health. This chain joins TRBV2 and TRBJ1-1; D not resolved. Sequencing was performed on blood. CDR3 amino acids: CASRARMNTEAFF. The DNA of the CDR3 is TGTGCCAGCAGAGCACGGATGAACACTGAAGCTTTCTTT.